Shown below are 8 T cell receptor beta chains from a single sample sequenced in a study of PD-L1 blockade in urothelial cancer. Clones were sequenced by immunoSEQ multiplex PCR, and TCRdb holds only the in-frame ones, with some missing. The sample shows some 87,000 clones, 87% of them seen only once. Time point here: pretreatment peripheral blood. The sequenced sample was PBMCs, obtained around atezolizumab (anti-PD-L1) treatment. Receptors were obtained from a man aged 60 to 75 with urothelial cancer.

The rearrangement links TRBV28 to TRBJ2-4; D ambiguous. CDR1 and CDR2 from the germline V gene are MDHEN and SYDVKM. Deletions cut 2 bases from V and 3 bases from J, with 5 bases between. The CDR3 contains 13 residues. CDR3: CASSLTVKNIQYF. In DNA, the CDR3 is TGTGCCAGCAGTTTAACGGTCAAAAACATTCAGTACTTC.

The chain couples TRBV28 to TRBJ1-6; D ambiguous. The length of the CDR3 is 14 residues. The germline V and J ends were trimmed by 4 bases and 0 bases, with 4 bases remaining between them. Germline V gene data show CDR1 as MDHEN and CDR2 as SYDVKM. CDR3 DNA: TGTGCCAGCAGTTCTACCTCCTATAATTCACCCCTCCACTTT. Amino acids: CASSSTSYNSPLHF.

The table lists this clone with a count of one. J is TRBJ1-5 and V is TRBV18; unclear D gene. V shed 4 bases and J shed 5 bases, with 12 bases lying between them. CDR3 length equals 14 residues. Germline V gene lookup returns CDR1 KGHSH and CDR2 LQKENI. The CDR3 DNA is TGTGCCAGCTCACTTAGGGAGGGCGATCAGCCCCAGCATTTT. Protein: CASSLREGDQPQHF.

The chain couples TRBV7-3 to TRBJ2-3; a possible D gene is TRBD2 (6 bases). V lost 5 bases, J lost 6 bases, and 12 bases lay in between. Germline CDR1 is SGHTA and CDR2 is FQGTGA. The CDR3 totals 13 residues. The DNA of the CDR3 is TGTGCCAGCAGCCTCGGACGGGGGGATACGCAGTATTTT. Its translation is CASSLGRGDTQYF. The variable domain in full, completed from reference TRBV7-3 and TRBJ2-3, reads GAGVSQTPSNKVTEKGKYVELRCDPISGHTALYWYRQSLGQGPEFLIYFQGTGAADDSGLPNDRFFAVRPEGSVSTLKIQRTERGDSAVYLCASSLGRGDTQYFGPGTRLTVL.

This clone occurred once. The chain employs TRBV2 and TRBJ2-5; D gene unclear. The CDR3 loop spans 16 amino acids. Germline V lookup: CDR1 SNHLY, CDR2 FYNNEI. The germline V and J ends were trimmed by 5 bases and 5 bases, with 21 bases remaining between them. Here the CDR3 reads CASSSNVEVRVETQYF. The CDR3 DNA reads TGTGCCAGCAGTTCGAACGTAGAGGTTCGCGTGGAGACCCAGTACTTC.

V usage is TRBV19 and J usage is TRBJ2-7; a weak D match, TRBD2 (6 bases). V lost 1 base, J lost 7 bases, and 14 bases lay in between. Germline loops: CDR1 LNHDA, CDR2 SQIVND (reference sequence). The CDR3 totals 14 residues. This CDR3 reads CASSIVPGLGEQYF. The CDR3 DNA reads as TGTGCCAGTAGTATAGTGCCGGGACTGGGGGAGCAGTACTTC.

DNA for the CDR3: TGCGCCAGCAGCCAAGTGGACAGGGACACCGGGGAGCTGTTTTTT. Translating it yields CASSQVDRDTGELFF. The chain links TRBV23-1 to TRBJ2-2, with 8 bases that match TRBD1. TRBV23-1 belongs to the ORF category, with a function that is uncertain. The CDR3 covers 15 residues. The ends lost 6 bases at V and 3 bases at J; junction bases unmatched: 6.

The chain recombines TRBV6-5 with TRBJ1-5; 7 bases are shared with TRBD1. The CDR3 length is 15 residues. The ends lost 10 bases at V and 0 bases at J; junction bases unmatched: 9. Per the germline V gene, CDR1 is MNHEY and CDR2 is SVGAGI. CDR3 residues: CATQGSPYSNQPQHF. The CDR3 region has the DNA TGTGCCACACAGGGGAGTCCCTATAGCAATCAGCCCCAGCATTTT.